These 30 T cell receptor beta chains came from one sample sequenced in a study of CD8+ T cells in alopecia areata. Sequencing relied on a cDNA template that was reverse transcribed from extracted RNA. TCRdb's table, derived via immunoSEQ multiplex PCR, lists solely in-frame clones and lacks some. The profile shows 210,000 or so clones, more than 60% of them singletons. Stated treatment: oral pan-JAK inhibitor, 5-10 mg twice daily. This sample comprised CD4+ T cells sorted from blood, obtained at approximately week 44, from a patient treated with tofacitinib. These receptors were collected from a human donor with alopecia areata.

This rearrangement joins TRBV30 to TRBJ2-3, with D possibly TRBD1 on 5 matching bases. The CDR3 runs to 15 residues. Germline CDR1 reads GTSNPN; CDR2 reads SVGIG (reference sequence). V lost 0 bases and J lost 2, with 12 bases in between. The CDR3 nucleotides are TGTGCCTGGAGTGTAGGGGCGGTATTCACAGATACGCAGTATTTT. It yields the protein CAWSVGAVFTDTQYF.

This clone has just a few counts. This chain connects TRBV27 to TRBJ2-7, with a possible D match to TRBD1 (5 bases). This CDR3 comprises 15 residues. Germline-derived CDR1 and CDR2 are MNHEY and SMNVEV (reference sequence). The V end lost 3 bases, the J end lost 1 base, and 13 bases lay between the germline ends. The CDR3 DNA sequence: TGTGCCAGCAGTTTGGGTGGCAGGGCATCCTACGAGCAGTACTTC. Encoded protein: CASSLGGRASYEQYF.

The rearrangement links TRBV2 to TRBJ2-1; 7 nucleotides line up with TRBD2. This CDR3 has 14 residues. With 3 bases clipped from V and 7 bases from J, the junction kept 6 bases outside the gene matches. Germline CDR1 and CDR2: SNHLY and FYNNEI. The CDR3 loop is CASSDYSGRNEQFF. DNA for the CDR3: TGTGCCAGCAGTGATTATAGCGGGCGAAATGAGCAGTTCTTC. The whole variable domain, filled in from reference TRBV2 and TRBJ2-1, reads EPEVTQTPSHQVTQMGQEVILRCVPISNHLYFYWYRQILGQKVEFLVSFYNNEISEKSEIFDDQFSVERPDGSNFTLKIRSTKLEDSAMYFCASSDYSGRNEQFFGPGTRLTVL.

The rearrangement uses TRBV4-2 and TRBJ1-5, with no clear D. CDR3 length: 18 amino acids. Between the trimmed V and J ends, which lost 0 bases and 2 bases, there was a span of 17 bases. Per germline, CDR1 LGHNA and CDR2 YNFKEQ. CDR3 amino acids: CASSQDNGLDGRNQPQHF. As DNA, the CDR3 is TGTGCCAGCAGCCAAGATAATGGCTTGGACGGCCGCAATCAGCCCCAGCATTTT.

The chain joins TRBV7-2 to TRBJ2-3, with 11 bases aligning to TRBD2. Germline V gene sequence: CDR1 SGHTA, CDR2 FQGNSA. CDR3 length: 16 amino acids. The trim removed 5 bases at V and 8 bases at J, leaving 12 bases unmatched. Here the CDR3 DNA reads TGTGCCAGCAGCGCCGGACTAGCGGGCGTTCATAGTACGCAGTATTTT. It translates to CASSAGLAGVHSTQYF.

The V call is TRBV5-6, the J call TRBJ1-2; tentatively, D is TRBD1 (6 bases). With 3 bases removed from V and 6 bases from J, the gap between germline ends came to 21 bases. Germline values: CDR1 SGHDT, CDR2 YYEEEE. The length of the CDR3 is 16 residues. In DNA form, the CDR3 reads TGTGCCAGCAGCTCAACGTGGCGGGGGGCTTCAGATGGCTACACCTTC. This translates into CASSSTWRGASDGYTF.

The chain employs TRBV6-5 and TRBJ1-2, with 9 bases matching TRBD1. The V and J ends lost 4 bases and 1 base, in that order; junction bases with no gene match: 7. The CDR3 contains 16 residues. Germline V gene data show CDR1 as MNHEY and CDR2 as SVGAGI. The CDR3 here is CASSFGQGRNNYGYTF. For the CDR3, the DNA is TGTGCCAGCAGTTTTGGACAGGGGCGAAATAACTATGGCTACACCTTC.

The chain recombines TRBV25-1 with TRBJ1-5; D not certain. Germline V gene lookup returns CDR1 MGHDK and CDR2 SYGVNS. Between the trimmed V and J ends, which lost 8 bases and 0 bases, there was a span of 14 bases. This CDR3 is built from 15 residues. The DNA for the CDR3 is TGTGCCAGCGCCCCAGCACGGGATAGCAATCAGCCCCAGCATTTT. Translating it yields CASAPARDSNQPQHF.

This clone was seen a handful of times. The chain carries TRBV4-3 and TRBJ2-6; tentatively, D is TRBD1 or TRBD2 (5 bases each). The CDR3 contains 18 residues. Germline-derived CDR1 and CDR2 are LGHNA and YSLEER. Trimming left V 4 bases short and J 1 base short, with 17 bases between. In DNA, the CDR3 is TGCGCCAGCAGCCCAGTCTGGGGGTGGGCTTCTGGGGCCAACGTCCTGACTTTC. Translated, it gives CASSPVWGWASGANVLTF.

This clone showed up just a few times. V and J are TRBV29-1 and TRBJ1-1, with D tentatively TRBD1 (5 bases). Trimming took off 7 bases at V and 5 bases at J, with 14 bases between the two ends. Germline CDR1 is SQVTM and CDR2 is ANQGSEA. This CDR3 is 12 amino acids long. The CDR3 DNA follows: TGCAGCGGACGGGAGTCAGGGACTGAAGCTTTCTTT. Protein: CSGRESGTEAFF.

The chain is built from TRBV2 and TRBJ2-1, with D tentatively TRBD2 (6 bases). Trimming stripped 9 bases from V and 2 bases from J, with 14 bases between. The CDR3 runs 14 residues. Germline-derived CDR1 and CDR2 are SNHLY and FYNNEI. In nucleotides, the CDR3 is TGTGCCAGTGGAGGGGACTTTACCTACAATGAGCAGTTCTTC. Translating it yields CASGGDFTYNEQFF.

This clone was detected a few times. CDR3 DNA sequence: TGTGCCACCGAGGGGGGGACGACTAATGAAAAACTGTTTTTT. Translation gives CATEGGTTNEKLFF. The chain links TRBV2 to TRBJ1-4, with D perhaps TRBD1 (6 bases). The CDR3 has 14 residues. Germline values: CDR1 SNHLY, CDR2 FYNNEI. Trimming took 10 bases from V and 2 from J, leaving 14 bases between them.

This clone was counted a few times. The chain couples TRBV6-6 to TRBJ1-6; 7 bases match TRBD1. CDR1 is MNHNY and CDR2 is SVGAGI in the germline V gene (reference sequence). The CDR3 consists of 16 residues. The junction had 11 bases not matched to a gene; V was cut back by 5 bases and J by 7 bases. CDR3: CASSTPRGGGNSPLHF. Written as DNA, the CDR3 is TGTGCCAGCAGTACCCCCAGGGGGGGAGGGAATTCACCCCTCCACTTT.

This clone showed up just a few times. V is TRBV5-1 and J is TRBJ1-1; no clear D. Trimming removed 6 bases at V and 2 bases at J, with 14 bases between. Germline V CDR1 and CDR2: SGHRS, YFSETQ. The CDR3 extends over 14 amino acids. CDR3 sequence: CASNSLGSNTEAFF. In DNA form, the CDR3 reads TGCGCCAGCAATTCACTTGGATCTAACACTGAAGCTTTCTTT.

As regards this clone: Distinct nucleotide sequences in the sample also encode this CDR3. The chain couples TRBV29-1 to TRBJ1-1; 10 positions match TRBD1. Germline assignment: CDR1 SQVTM and CDR2 ANQGSEA. J gave up 3 bases and V 7 bases, and 2 bases lay outside the gene matches. The CDR3 length is 12 residues. For the CDR3, the DNA is TGCAGCGCGGGGACAGGGGACACTGAAGCTTTCTTT. Residues: CSAGTGDTEAFF. The full variable domain, completed using reference TRBV29-1 and TRBJ1-1, is SAVISQKPSRDICQRGTSLTIQCQVDSQVTMMFWYRQQPGQSLTLIATANQGSEATYESGFVIDKFPISRPNLTFSTLTVSNMSPEDSSIYLCSAGTGDTEAFFGQGTRLTVV.

This sequence joins TRBV25-1 and TRBJ2-5, with TRBD1 as a possible D gene (6 bases). V was clipped by 3 bases and J by 5 bases, with 16 bases between them. Per the germline V gene, CDR1 is MGHDK and CDR2 is SYGVNS. This CDR3 is built from 15 residues. Here the CDR3 DNA reads TGTGCCAGCAGTGACCCAGGGGTATCGGGGGAGACCCAGTACTTC. Protein product: CASSDPGVSGETQYF.

V usage is TRBV11-3 and J usage is TRBJ2-3; D unclear. The V and J ends lost 5 bases and 1 base respectively, with 7 bases between them. CDR3 length: 13 amino acids. Germline loops: CDR1 SGHNT, CDR2 YENEEA. The CDR3 bases are TGTGCCAGCAGCCCCCACGGCACAGATACGCAGTATTTT. This translates into CASSPHGTDTQYF.

V gene TRBV30 combines with J gene TRBJ1-6; D is unclear. V shed 2 bases and J shed 7 bases, with 9 bases lying between them. This CDR3 spans 13 amino acids. Germline loops: CDR1 GTSNPN, CDR2 SVGIG (reference sequence). The CDR3 DNA is TGTGCCTGGAGTCCTACGGACAATTCACCCCTCCACTTT. This codes for CAWSPTDNSPLHF.

The chain employs TRBV6-5 and TRBJ1-2, with D possibly TRBD1 on 5 matching bases. This CDR3 has 13 amino acids. Trimming cost V 2 bases and J 4 bases, with 8 bases left between them. Germline CDR1 MNHEY, CDR2 SVGAGI. The CDR3 DNA reads as TGTGCCAGCAGTTACGAGGGACTCTATGGCTACACCTTC. Amino acid sequence: CASSYEGLYGYTF.

This clone was detected once. This chain joins TRBV29-1 and TRBJ1-2; 7 bases map to TRBD1. The V segment lost 6 bases and the J segment 0 bases; nucleotides outside the gene matches: 4. Germline-derived CDR1 and CDR2 are SQVTM and ANQGSEA. The CDR3 is 13 amino acids. The CDR3 spells CSVRQGPNYGYTF. The CDR3 DNA reads TGCAGCGTCCGACAGGGTCCTAACTATGGCTACACCTTC.

V is TRBV4-3 and J is TRBJ1-2, with D hard to call. Germline assignment: CDR1 LGHNA and CDR2 YSLEER. V gave up 3 bases and J gave up 5 bases, with 7 bases separating them. The length of the CDR3 is 12 residues. CDR3 amino acids: CASSHGPYGYTF. CDR3 nucleotide sequence: TGCGCCAGCAGCCACGGACCTTATGGCTACACCTTC.

This clone turned up a few times. The CDR3 here is CSVVKTDYTF. The CDR3 region has the DNA TGCAGCGTCGTTAAGACGGACTACACCTTC. The chain is built from TRBV29-1 and TRBJ1-2; no firm D call. The V end was cut by 6 bases, the J end by 10 bases, with 12 bases between. CDR3 size: 10 residues. CDR1 and CDR2 from the germline V gene are SQVTM and ANQGSEA.

This chain links TRBV5-1 with TRBJ1-1; 11 bases align to TRBD1. The CDR3 runs to 14 residues. The V gene end was trimmed by 2 bases and the J gene end by 6 bases; junction bases not matched to a gene: 3. The germline V gene has CDR1 SGHRS and CDR2 YFSETQ. CDR3 nucleotides: TGCGCCAGCAGCTTTGGACAGGGGGCCTCTGAAGCTTTCTTT. It encodes CASSFGQGASEAFF.

The gene calls are TRBV19 and TRBJ1-5, with TRBD1 matching over 11 bases. With 5 bases clipped from V and 11 bases from J, the junction kept 11 bases outside the gene matches. Looked up from germline, CDR1 is LNHDA and CDR2 is SQIVND (reference sequence). The CDR3 runs to 15 residues. The CDR3 sequence: CASSGRGQGGSTQHF. The CDR3 bases are TGTGCCAGTAGTGGTCGGGGACAGGGGGGGTCGACCCAGCATTTT.

V usage is TRBV4-3 and J usage is TRBJ2-1; 7 bases fit TRBD1. CDR1 is LGHNA and CDR2 is YSLEER in the germline V gene. V dropped 0 bases and J dropped 8; count of bases not matched to a gene: 4. This CDR3 spans 14 amino acids. CDR3 sequence (DNA): TGCGCCAGCAGCCAAGATCGGGACAGCCATGAGCAGTTCTTC. This gives the protein CASSQDRDSHEQFF.

J is TRBJ2-1 and V is TRBV2; 7 bases fit TRBD1. CDR3 length: 15 amino acids. Germline V gene sequence: CDR1 SNHLY, CDR2 FYNNEI. J gave up 4 bases and V 7 bases, and 10 bases lay outside the gene matches. CDR3 sequence: CASKPAGGRYNEQFF. CDR3 coding DNA: TGTGCCAGCAAACCCGCAGGGGGTCGTTACAATGAGCAGTTCTTC.

The chain links TRBV5-1 to TRBJ2-1; D may be TRBD1 (6 bases). The germline gives CDR1 SGHRS, CDR2 YFSETQ. The CDR3 contains 14 residues. Trimming removed 0 bases from V and 5 bases from J, with 9 bases in between. DNA of the CDR3: TGCGCCAGCAGCTTGGACAGGGCGGACAATGAGCAGTTCTTC. It is translated as CASSLDRADNEQFF.

CDR3 sequence: CASSPGLGVNSPLHF. CDR3 in DNA: TGTGCCAGCTCTCCCGGACTCGGGGTTAATTCACCCCTCCACTTT. The chain uses TRBV18 and TRBJ1-6; D uncertain. Germline V lookup: CDR1 KGHSH, CDR2 LQKENI. V was shortened by 6 bases and J by 6 bases, with 15 bases between the two germline ends. CDR3 length: 15 residues.

This clone was detected only a few times. This rearrangement joins TRBV2 to TRBJ1-1, with a possible D match to TRBD1 (5 bases). V was pared by 8 bases and J by 0 bases, with 19 bases between. The CDR3 is 16 amino acids. Germline V gene lookup returns CDR1 SNHLY and CDR2 FYNNEI. DNA for the CDR3: TGTGCCAGCCTCCGGGACGCCTCGGCGATGAACACTGAAGCTTTCTTT. It encodes CASLRDASAMNTEAFF.

The chain is built from TRBV2 and TRBJ1-4; a weak D match, TRBD1 (5 bases). The CDR3 is 14 amino acids. The germline gives CDR1 SNHLY, CDR2 FYNNEI. V lost 1 base to trimming and J lost 10 bases, with 13 bases between them. As DNA, the CDR3 is TGTGCCAGCAGTGAAGGGCAGGGCAAAGGAAAACTGTTTTTT. This gives the protein CASSEGQGKGKLFF.